The rows below give T cell receptor beta chains drawn from one sample of a study of neurological immune-mediated disorders. TCRdb reprocessed the 5' RACE reads via MiXCR and lists one record per CDR3 protein. The profile shows some 47,000 distinct CDR3 sequences, roughly 15% of them singletons. The sample consisted of PBMCs. All receptors come from a man in his fifties or sixties in good health. The conserved cysteine and the conserved F or W are not part of the CDR3 here. D genes are given only for firm matches.

V gene	J gene	D gene	CDR3 protein
TRBV5-1	TRBJ2-7	NA	ASSLSGQLYEQY
TRBV6-2/TRBV6-3	TRBJ2-5	NA	ASSYSFGGNRETQY
TRBV5-1	TRBJ1-1	TRBD1	ASSLDRVGTEAF
TRBV4-1	TRBJ1-3	NA	ASSQDVRFGSGNTIY
TRBV12-3/TRBV12-4	TRBJ1-5	NA	ASSLRGSWEQPQH
TRBV14	TRBJ1-1	NA	ASSQALNTEAF
TRBV5-5	TRBJ2-1	NA	ASSWPGRNIYNEQF
TRBV28	TRBJ2-7	TRBD2	ASRPLGTSGTHEQY
TRBV5-1	TRBJ2-7	TRBD2	ASSLIGSSGTEQY
TRBV7-9	TRBJ1-5	NA	ASSLTEGGYQPQH
TRBV5-1	TRBJ2-1	TRBD2	ASSSGLAGGPGHNEQF
TRBV12-3/TRBV12-4	TRBJ2-5	NA	ASSPERTQY
TRBV3-1	TRBJ2-7	NA	ANRPRASGMNEQY
TRBV20-1	TRBJ1-1	NA	SVMEELNTEAF
TRBV12-3/TRBV12-4	TRBJ2-1	NA	ASSPTINEQF
TRBV20-1	TRBJ2-1	TRBD2	SARDGMGGGRGYNEQF
TRBV7-9	TRBJ2-3	TRBD1	ASSASGTGLGTDTQY
TRBV6-5	TRBJ1-6	TRBD1	ASSTWTGDSPLH
TRBV2	TRBJ2-1	TRBD2	ASSSPGLGGGNEQF
TRBV7-6	TRBJ2-5	NA	ASSLGVETQY
TRBV12-3/TRBV12-4	TRBJ2-7	NA	ASSLGGLGSYEQY
TRBV25-1	TRBJ2-7	NA	ASSESGPEQY